A selection of T cell receptor beta chains follows, all from one sample in a study of human T cells and chemical hapten exposure. TCRdb redid the calling of the RACE reads with MiXCR, one entry per CDR3 protein. This table has 370,000 or so distinct CDR3 sequences, around 4.8% appearing once. The starting material was whole blood, obtained in connection with sensitization to the hapten diphenylcyclopropenone (DPC). The source is a woman aged 45-60 years with alopecia areata. Some clones in this sample may be carry-over from other donors' samples. CDR3s leave out the opening cysteine and the closing phenylalanine or tryptophan.

cdr3_aa cdr3_length v_call
SARGGESFKDTQY 13 TRBV20-1
ASSTPSGSSYNEQF 14 TRBV6-1
ASSENGATHEQY 12 TRBV27
ASSQLAGARETQY 13 TRBV14
ASSVGGTNYGYT 12 TRBV10-2
ASSSSGQVNTEAF 13 TRBV5-4
ASSLYRGLQPQH 12 TRBV27
ASSLLGKNTEAF 12 TRBV7-2
ASSVEGSGGAYEQY 14 TRBV9
ASSVSARTDANTGELF 16 TRBV9
ASSERSEGSSKLF 13 TRBV6-1
ASSVGGYGNTIY 12 TRBV9
ASSLDENTDTQY 12 TRBV11-3
ASSPPGTVSEQY 12 TRBV18
ASSVGRGSRTDTQY 14 TRBV9
SARVNIRDPI 10 TRBV20-1
AAKGSGTGNQPQH 13 TRBV6-2/TRBV6-3
AISESRTGGSAF 12 TRBV10-3
SVSTSGRSGEQF 12 TRBV29-1
ASSLWVGGAYNEQF 14 TRBV27
ASSWELVSTDTQY 13 TRBV28
SVLVIDTQY 9 TRBV29-1
ASSQGPGEKKLF 12 TRBV4-3
ASREGRNSPLH 11 TRBV2
ASSQAIGQFEAF 12 TRBV4-1
SAKAHLGSTEAF 12 TRBV20-1
ATSDLQGSQPQH 12 TRBV24-1
ASRNRGYGNTEAF 13 TRBV19
SARDPGTDTQY 11 TRBV20-1
ASSQDLAGREKLF 13 TRBV4-3
ASSLRSPGGVKDTQY 15 TRBV7-2
ATQWLAGTGELF 12 TRBV6-6
SAPRQGSGNTIY 12 TRBV20-1
SVITSRGTQY 10 TRBV29-1
ASSSLPGPEAF 11 TRBV27
AWRGRGPHNEQF 12 TRBV30
SAPLLAGVGTQY 12 TRBV29-1
ATSRVGTSVDEQY 13 TRBV15
ASSYPGQPQH 10 TRBV6-2/TRBV6-3
ASSYSPITEAF 11 TRBV6-6
SAGGGLIRTEAF 12 TRBV20-1
ASSFARGRAMNTEAF 15 TRBV12-1
ASSPGSLGEQY 11 TRBV12-3/TRBV12-4
ATVRAGGNQETQY 13 TRBV28
ASGLARAEAF 10 TRBV12-5
ASSLVQNYGYT 11 TRBV5-1